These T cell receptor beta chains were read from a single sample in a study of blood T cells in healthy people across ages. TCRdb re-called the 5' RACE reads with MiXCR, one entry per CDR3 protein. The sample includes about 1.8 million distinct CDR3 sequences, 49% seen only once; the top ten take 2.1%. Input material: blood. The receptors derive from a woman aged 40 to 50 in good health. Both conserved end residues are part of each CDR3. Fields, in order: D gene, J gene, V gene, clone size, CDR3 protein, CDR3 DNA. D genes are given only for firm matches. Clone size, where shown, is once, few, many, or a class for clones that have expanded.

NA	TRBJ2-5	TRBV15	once	CATRTIRSEAETQYF	TGTGCCACCAGAACCATCAGGAGCGAGGCAGAGACCCAGTACTTC
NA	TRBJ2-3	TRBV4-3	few	CASSHGGATDTQYF	TGCGCCAGCAGCCACGGCGGGGCGACAGATACGCAGTATTTT
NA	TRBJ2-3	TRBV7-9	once	CASTYRTKVLSTDTQYF	TGTGCCAGCACCTATCGGACTAAGGTCCTTAGCACAGATACGCAGTATTTT
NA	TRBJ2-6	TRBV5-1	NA	CASSSIGVSGANVLTF	TGCGCCAGCAGCTCAATCGGGGTCAGTGGGGCCAACGTCCTGACTTTC
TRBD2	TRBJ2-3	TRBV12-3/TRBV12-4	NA	CASSLIGLAGETDTQYF	TGTGCCAGCAGTTTAATTGGGCTAGCGGGGGAAACAGATACGCAGTATTTT
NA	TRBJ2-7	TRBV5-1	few	CASSSIPYEQYF	TGCGCCAGCAGCTCAATCCCCTACGAGCAGTACTTC
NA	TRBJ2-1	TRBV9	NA	CASGGEEPSYNEQFF	TGTGCCAGCGGGGGAGAGGAGCCCTCCTACAATGAGCAGTTCTTC
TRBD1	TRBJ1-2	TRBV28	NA	CASKLPGQGIWGYTF	TGTGCCAGTAAATTACCGGGACAGGGTATTTGGGGCTACACCTTC
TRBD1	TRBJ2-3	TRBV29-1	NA	CSVPPLGRGRADTQYF	TGCAGCGTTCCCCCGCTGGGCAGGGGGCGGGCAGATACGCAGTATTTT
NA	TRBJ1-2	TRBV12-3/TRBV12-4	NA	CASSIITGPESYGYTF	TGTGCCAGCAGCATAATAACGGGACCGGAATCCTATGGCTACACCTTC
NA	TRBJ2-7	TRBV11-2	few	CASSLDSGREYEQYF	TGTGCCAGCAGCTTAGATTCGGGCAGAGAGTACGAGCAGTACTTC
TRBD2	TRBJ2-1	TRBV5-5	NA	CASSSRLAGPWDEQFF	TGTGCCAGCAGCTCCCGACTAGCGGGGCCCTGGGATGAGCAGTTCTTC
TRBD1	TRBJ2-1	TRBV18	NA	CASSPGTGGPPNEQFF	TGTGCCAGCTCACCAGGGACAGGGGGTCCCCCCAATGAGCAGTTCTTC
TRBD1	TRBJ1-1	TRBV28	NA	CASSSPPGQGTEAFF	TGTGCCAGCAGTTCTCCACCGGGACAGGGTACTGAAGCTTTCTTT
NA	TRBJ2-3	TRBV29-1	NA	CSVDSLGSTDTQYF	TGCAGCGTTGACAGTCTAGGCAGCACAGATACGCAGTATTTT
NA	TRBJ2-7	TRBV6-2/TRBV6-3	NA	CASGDQDVAYEQYF	TGTGCCAGCGGCGACCAGGACGTAGCCTACGAGCAGTACTTC